The 25 T cell receptor beta chains below come from one sample, sequenced in a study of pediatric ulcerative colitis. Rectal tissue came from one to two pinch biopsies taken at colonoscopy. Produced via immunoSEQ multiplex PCR; TCRdb's table is partial and in-frame only. The sample lists about 34,000 clones, 60% to 85% occurring once. The sequenced material came from gut tissue. These receptor sequences come from a boy younger than 18 with severe ulcerative colitis.

Concerning this clone itself: Likely a read error: the CDR3 ends without its conserved phenylalanine or tryptophan. This chain links TRBV27 with TRBJ1-6; weak D call: TRBD1 (5 bases). The CDR3 length is 15 residues. The germline CDR1 and CDR2 sequences are MNHEY and SMNVEV (reference sequence). V dropped 6 bases and J dropped 4 bases, with 13 bases sitting between them. CDR3 DNA: TGTGCCAGCAGGACGAGGGGCGCGTATAATTCACCCCTCCACCTT. It translates to CASRTRGAYNSPLHL.

This chain uses TRBV5-1 with TRBJ1-3, with 9 positions matching TRBD1. Per the germline V gene, CDR1 is SGHRS and CDR2 is YFSETQ. Trimming at V came to 4 bases and at J to 2 bases, leaving 7 bases not matched to a gene. The CDR3 runs to 16 residues. The CDR3 nucleotides read TGCGCCAGCAGCACGGGGGACAGGGACCCTGGAAACACCATATATTTT. It encodes CASSTGDRDPGNTIYF.

The chain couples TRBV14 to TRBJ2-7, with D possibly being TRBD1 or TRBD2 (5 bases each). V was pared by 4 bases and J by 6 bases, with 10 bases between. Germline CDR1 and CDR2: SGHDN and FVKESK. This CDR3 has 12 amino acids. As DNA, the CDR3 is TGTGCCAGCAGCCGGGGGATGGTCGAGCAGTACTTC. Protein sequence: CASSRGMVEQYF.

The gene calls are TRBV29-1 and TRBJ1-4; 7 bases fit TRBD1. V lost 5 bases, J lost 5 bases, and 11 bases stayed unmatched. Germline lookup yields CDR1 SQVTM and CDR2 ANQGSEA. The CDR3 extends over 15 amino acids. DNA for the CDR3: TGCAGCGTTTCCCAGGGGGGGCTCGTAAATGAAAAACTGTTTTTT. Translation: CSVSQGGLVNEKLFF.

This clone was found a few times. This chain's CDR3 is CASSPDRLAWYF. In DNA, the CDR3 is TGCGCCAGCAGCCCCGACAGGTTGGCTTGGTACTTC. The genes are TRBV10-1 and TRBJ2-7; TRBD1 might be the D (6 bases). The CDR3 is made up of 12 amino acids. Per the germline V gene, CDR1 is WNHNN and CDR2 is SYGVQD (reference sequence). The V end was cut by 6 bases, the J end by 12 bases, with 18 bases between.

This rearrangement joins TRBV27 to TRBJ1-6; 9 bases are a match to TRBD1. There are 15 residues in the CDR3. Trimming removed 5 bases from V and 9 bases from J; junction bases left unmatched: 8. Germline V CDR1 and CDR2: MNHEY, SMNVEV (reference sequence). The DNA of the CDR3 is TGTGCCAGCAGTATCGCACAGGGGGCCCGTTCACCCCTCCACTTT. Translation gives CASSIAQGARSPLHF.

As regards this clone: The DNA is omitted, as the CDR3 cannot be located on it reliably, and the CDR3 follows TCRdb's listing. This rearrangement joins TRBV6-1 to TRBJ1-2. CDR1 MNHNS and CDR2 SASEGT come from the germline V gene. Both ends counted, the CDR3 spans 13 residues. The CDR3: CASSEALFAGGTF.

This sequence joins TRBV14 and TRBJ2-1, with D perhaps given as TRBD1 or TRBD2 (5 bases each). CDR1 is SGHDN, CDR2 FVKESK, per germline. V dropped 1 base and J dropped 7 bases, with 8 bases sitting between them. The CDR3 is made up of 13 amino acids. DNA of the CDR3: TGTGCCAGCAGCCAAGGATGGGGGAATGAGCAGTTCTTC. Amino acid sequence: CASSQGWGNEQFF.

This chain links TRBV7-6 with TRBJ2-3; 10 nucleotides align to TRBD1. The junction had 10 bases not matched to a gene; V was cut back by 4 bases and J by 3 bases. This CDR3 is 17 amino acids long. The germline V gene encodes CDR1 SGHVS and CDR2 FNYEAQ. CDR3 loop: CASSSPSGTGETDTQYF. The CDR3, as DNA: TGTGCCAGCAGCTCGCCTTCCGGGACAGGGGAAACAGATACGCAGTATTTT.

The V and J genes are TRBV7-2 and TRBJ2-2; D gene ambiguous. Trimming left V 3 bases short and J 2 bases short, with 10 bases between. From germline, CDR1 is SGHTA and CDR2 FQGNSA. The CDR3 contains 15 residues. Written as DNA, the CDR3 is TGTGCCAGCAGCTTGCCGGGTGCTAACACCGGGGAGCTGTTTTTT. Amino acids: CASSLPGANTGELFF.

The chain recombines TRBV29-1 with TRBJ1-3; 7 bases are shared with TRBD1. Losses at the gene ends were 7 bases for V and 4 bases for J; bases not matched to a gene: 1. The CDR3 extends over 11 amino acids. Germline-derived CDR1 and CDR2 are SQVTM and ANQGSEA. For the CDR3, the DNA is TGCAGCGCGACAGGGGGAAACACCATATATTTT. Translation gives CSATGGNTIYF. Together with reference TRBV29-1 and TRBJ1-3, the CDR3 gives the full variable domain: SAVISQKPSRDICQRGTSLTIQCQVDSQVTMMFWYRQQPGQSLTLIATANQGSEATYESGFVIDKFPISRPNLTFSTLTVSNMSPEDSSIYLCSATGGNTIYFGEGSWLTVV.

The chain has TRBV5-1 and TRBJ1-1; D may be TRBD1 (5 bases). Deletions cut 3 bases from V and 3 bases from J, with 12 bases between. The CDR3 is made up of 14 amino acids. Germline V gene sequence: CDR1 SGHRS, CDR2 YFSETQ. Here the CDR3 DNA reads TGCGCCAGCAGCTGGACCGGGACCGACACTGAAGCTTTCTTT. Encoded protein: CASSWTGTDTEAFF. Drawing the rest from reference TRBV5-1 and TRBJ1-1, the complete variable domain is KAGVTQTPRYLIKTRGQQVTLSCSPISGHRSVSWYQQTPGQGLQFLFEYFSETQRNKGNFPGRFSGRQFSNSRSEMNVSTLELGDSALYLCASSWTGTDTEAFFGQGTRLTVV.

The rearrangement uses TRBV4-1 and TRBJ1-2, with D maybe TRBD1 (5 bases). The CDR3 loop spans 16 amino acids. Germline V gene lookup returns CDR1 MGHRA and CDR2 YSYEKL. V was pared by 3 bases and J by 5 bases, with 19 bases between. In nucleotides, the CDR3 is TGCGCCAGCAGCCATAGAATGGGCTCGGGGGAATATGGCTACACCTTC. Its translation is CASSHRMGSGEYGYTF.

Judged by abundance, this clone is medium-sized. The chain is built from TRBV19 and TRBJ1-5; D not resolved. CDR1 is LNHDA and CDR2 is SQIVND in the germline V gene (reference sequence). V gave up 4 bases and J gave up 4 bases, with 8 bases separating them. This CDR3 region has 13 residues. The DNA of the CDR3 is TGTGCCAGTAGTACAACGAAGAATCAGCCCCAGCATTTT. This sequence encodes CASSTTKNQPQHF.

The V and J genes are TRBV4-1 and TRBJ2-7; tentatively, D is TRBD2 (7 bases). Trimming took off 0 bases at V and 1 base at J, with 19 bases between the two ends. The CDR3 extends over 18 amino acids. CDR1 and CDR2 from the germline V gene are MGHRA and YSYEKL. The CDR3 region is CASSQESLVGGLSYEQYF. The CDR3 DNA reads TGCGCCAGCAGCCAAGAGTCCCTAGTGGGGGGGCTGTCCTACGAGCAGTACTTC.

This chain connects TRBV18 to TRBJ2-7; D gene uncertain. The V gene's germline CDR1 is KGHSH and CDR2 LQKENI. The CDR3 is made up of 15 amino acids. The V end lost 3 bases, the J end lost 5 bases, and 17 bases lay between the germline ends. The CDR3, as DNA: TGTGCCAGCTCACCGATAGTGGGAACGCTAAACGAGCAGTACTTC. Protein: CASSPIVGTLNEQYF.

The chain employs TRBV7-9 and TRBJ2-1; D not resolved. CDR3 length: 15 residues. V lost 2 bases to trimming and J lost 2 bases, with 10 bases between them. CDR1 SEHNR and CDR2 FQNEAQ come from the germline V gene (reference sequence). CDR3 in amino acids: CASSLSVFPYNEQFF. As DNA, the CDR3 is TGTGCCAGCAGCTTATCAGTATTTCCCTACAATGAGCAGTTCTTC.

The chain employs TRBV7-2 and TRBJ1-1; D remains unclear. This CDR3 spans 14 amino acids. Germline assignment: CDR1 SGHTA and CDR2 FQGNSA. The V end was cut by 1 base, the J end by 6 bases, with 12 bases between. The CDR3 here is CASSLDTAYSEAFF. The CDR3 coding sequence is TGTGCCAGCAGCTTAGATACGGCTTATTCTGAAGCTTTCTTT. Variable domain in full (rest from reference TRBV7-2 and TRBJ1-1): GAGVSQSPSNKVTEKGKDVELRCDPISGHTALYWYRQSLGQGLEFLIYFQGNSAPDKSGLPSDRFSAERTGGSVSTLTIQRTQQEDSAVYLCASSLDTAYSEAFFGQGTRLTVV.

V usage is TRBV5-6 and J usage is TRBJ2-1, with 7 bases lining up with TRBD2. The germline V gene encodes CDR1 SGHDT and CDR2 YYEEEE. This CDR3 has 16 amino acids. Trimming removed 0 bases from V and 3 bases from J; junction bases left unmatched: 6. The CDR3 DNA sequence: TGTGCCAGCAGCTTGGCTGGGGGGGTCCTCTACAATGAGCAGTTCTTC. Its protein is CASSLAGGVLYNEQFF.

This sequence joins TRBV11-1 and TRBJ2-1; maybe TRBD1 (6 bases). The CDR3 sequence is 11 residues long. Trimming pared 8 bases from V and 8 bases from J, leaving 10 bases between. The V gene's germline CDR1 is SGHAT and CDR2 FQDESV (reference sequence). The CDR3 loop reads CASGGADEQFF. In nucleotides, the CDR3 is TGTGCCAGCGGGGGCGCAGATGAGCAGTTCTTC.

This clone was detected a few times. The gene calls are TRBV27 and TRBJ1-4; TRBD1 is a possible D gene (5 bases). The V end was cut by 2 bases, the J end by 4 bases, with 11 bases between. The CDR3 has 15 amino acids. The germline V gene encodes CDR1 MNHEY and CDR2 SMNVEV (reference sequence). The CDR3 nucleotides read TGTGCCAGCAGTTTAACGGGGCGTAATAATGAAAAACTGTTTTTT. Encoded protein: CASSLTGRNNEKLFF.

This clone turned up a few times. V usage is TRBV9 and J usage is TRBJ2-7; D is unresolved. From germline, CDR1 is SGDLS and CDR2 YYNGEE. V was cut by 0 bases and J by 0 bases, with 13 bases left in between. This CDR3 region has 16 residues. DNA of the CDR3: TGTGCCAGCAGCGTAGGTCCTCAGGTGAGCTCCTACGAGCAGTACTTC. Translated, it gives CASSVGPQVSSYEQYF.

Comments on this clone: The same CDR3 also results from other DNA sequences found in this sample. The chain combines TRBV11-2 with TRBJ1-5; D is unresolved. V was trimmed by 5 bases and J by 7 bases, leaving 12 bases between them. CDR1 and CDR2 (germline): SGHAT, FQNNGV. The length of the CDR3 is 13 residues. The CDR3 spells CASSRAVGQPQHF. The CDR3, as DNA: TGTGCCAGCAGCCGTGCGGTAGGGCAGCCCCAGCATTTT.

On this clone: This sample also contains other DNA sequences that code for the same CDR3. The genes are TRBV7-9 and TRBJ2-7, with D perhaps matching TRBD1 (5 bases). CDR3 length equals 15 residues. Between the trimmed V and J ends, which lost 5 bases and 2 bases, there was a span of 16 bases. Germline loops: CDR1 SEHNR, CDR2 FQNEAQ (reference sequence). DNA for the CDR3: TGTGCCAGCAGCACAGACAGCTTCGTCCCCTACGAGCAGTACTTC. Its translation is CASSTDSFVPYEQYF. Complete variable domain (other parts from reference TRBV7-9 and TRBJ2-7): DTGVSQNPRHKITKRGQNVTFRCDPISEHNRLYWYRQTLGQGPEFLTYFQNEAQLEKSRLLSDRFSAERPKGSFSTLEIQRTEQGDSAMYLCASSTDSFVPYEQYFGPGTRLTVT.

The genes are TRBV2 and TRBJ2-1, with 7 bases matching TRBD1. V dropped 11 bases and J dropped 2; count of bases not matched to a gene: 6. This CDR3 has 13 residues. From germline, CDR1 is SNHLY and CDR2 FYNNEI. As DNA, the CDR3 is TGTGCCGGGGTAGGGGGCCCCTACAATGAGCAGTTCTTC. This encodes CAGVGGPYNEQFF.